A single sample is the source of the 13 T cell receptor beta chains below, sequenced in a study of spatial heterogeneity in lung cancer. Study-wide points: Intratumoral expanded alpha and beta TCR counts were found to track tumor mutation counts.

No antigen has been identified for these receptors. TCRdb redid the calling of the 5' RACE reads with MiXCR, one entry per CDR3 protein. The sample has roughly 2,800 distinct CDR3 sequences; just under 6.5% are singletons. Time point given: sample taken at primary tumor resection. Sequenced here: lung tumor tissue, sampled at surgery. These receptors were obtained from a male donor with early-stage non-small cell lung cancer.

This clonotype counts as medium-sized. The chain links TRBV7-2 to TRBJ2-5; 9 bases are shared with TRBD2. Germline V gives CDR1 SGHTA, CDR2 FQGNSA. The ends lost 3 bases at V and 2 bases at J; junction bases unmatched: 1. The CDR3 totals 14 residues. CDR3 protein: CASSFAGGQETQYF. The DNA of the CDR3 is TGTGCCAGCAGCTTCGCGGGGGGGCAAGAGACCCAGTACTTC.

The V and J genes are TRBV7-3 and TRBJ2-5; D is undetermined. Germline CDR1 SGHTA, CDR2 FQGTGA. This CDR3 is built from 13 residues. Trimming pared 2 bases from V and 5 bases from J, leaving 9 bases between. CDR3 in amino acids: CASSLGPGETQYF. The CDR3 DNA reads as TGTGCCAGCAGCTTAGGCCCTGGGGAGACCCAGTACTTC.

This clonotype is medium-sized within its sample. The rearrangement links TRBV6-5 to TRBJ2-3; 9 bases align to TRBD1. CDR1 is MNHEY, CDR2 SVGAGI, per germline. The CDR3 has 17 residues. V shed 2 bases, J shed 7 bases, and the junction held 13 bases outside the gene matches. The CDR3 nucleotides are TGTGCCAGCAGTTACGGGGCTCCGGGGACAGGGTTATATACGCAGTATTTT. Translating gives CASSYGAPGTGLYTQYF.

By proportion, this clonotype is medium-sized (0.01 to 0.1%). The chain employs TRBV5-1 and TRBJ2-2; TRBD2 matches at 8 bases. Germline CDR1 SGHRS, CDR2 YFSETQ. V gave up 0 bases and J gave up 6 bases; unmatched junction bases: 4. There are 15 residues in the CDR3. CDR3 residues: CASSLVGLASGELFF. Here the CDR3 DNA reads TGCGCCAGCAGCTTGGTAGGACTAGCTTCCGGGGAGCTGTTTTTT.

This clonotype occurred a few times. The chain couples TRBV11-2 to TRBJ2-7; D is possibly TRBD1 (5 bases). The V gene lost 6 bases and the J gene lost 1 base, with 7 bases spanning the gap. CDR3 length equals 12 residues. In germline, CDR1 is SGHAT, CDR2 FQNNGV. The CDR3, as DNA: TGTGCCAGCAGGTCAGGGTCCTACGAGCAGTACTTC. Protein product: CASRSGSYEQYF.

By share, this clonotype counts as medium-sized. The rearrangement uses TRBV28 and TRBJ1-2; D might be TRBD1 (6 bases). V lost 3 bases, J lost 8 bases, and 13 bases lay in between. Germline V gene sequence: CDR1 MDHEN, CDR2 SYDVKM. The CDR3 totals 13 residues. CDR3 in DNA: TGTGCCAGCAGTTTGGTTGGGGGGCGCGGCTACACCTTC. This encodes CASSLVGGRGYTF.

This clonotype counts as medium-sized (0.01 to 0.1%). The chain recombines TRBV10-3 with TRBJ2-7; D not resolved. V was trimmed by 8 bases and J by 6 bases, leaving 14 bases between them. Germline assignment: CDR1 ENHRY and CDR2 SYGVKD. This CDR3 has 12 residues. CDR3 coding DNA: TGTGCCATCGCTGGATCCTTAAGCGAGCAGTACTTC. As protein: CAIAGSLSEQYF.

This clonotype is categorized as medium-sized (0.01 to 0.1%). The chain has TRBV7-6 and TRBJ1-5, with TRBD1 as a possible D gene (5 bases). Germline V gene lookup returns CDR1 SGHVS and CDR2 FNYEAQ. The CDR3 spans 14 residues. Trimming left V 5 bases short and J 3 bases short, with 11 bases between. CDR3 in amino acids: CASSQGGVNQPQHF. The CDR3 DNA sequence: TGTGCCAGCAGCCAGGGCGGAGTCAATCAGCCCCAGCATTTT.

By share of the sample, this clonotype is medium-sized. The rearrangement links TRBV12-2 to TRBJ2-7; the table's TRBD1 call for D was not verified on the DNA. TRBV12-2 is tagged as a pseudogene. This CDR3 region has 15 residues. Here the CDR3 reads CASRLRPGQSYEQYF. CDR3 bases: TGTGCAAGTCGCCTGCGTCCGGGACAATCCTACGAGCAGTACTTC.

This clonotype showed up just a few times. CDR3: CASNRVGGTQKNIQYF. The CDR3 DNA reads TGTGCCAGCAATAGGGTGGGCGGGACACAGAAAAACATTCAGTACTTC. The rearrangement uses TRBV28 and TRBJ2-4, with D perhaps matching TRBD1 or TRBD2 (6 bases each). Germline-derived CDR1 and CDR2 are MDHEN and SYDVKM. CDR3 length equals 16 residues. V was clipped by 7 bases and J by 4 bases, with 20 bases between them.

This clonotype appeared a few times. This chain uses TRBV4-1 with TRBJ2-1; 7 bases fit TRBD1. Trimming cost V 1 base and J 5 bases; bases outside gene matches: 11. The CDR3 covers 17 residues. Germline assignment: CDR1 MGHRA and CDR2 YSYEKL. CDR3 protein: CASSQGHGQDAHNEQFF. The CDR3 coding sequence is TGCGCCAGCAGCCAAGGACACGGACAGGACGCACACAATGAGCAGTTCTTC.

By proportion, this clonotype is medium-sized (0.01 to 0.1%). The CDR3 region is CASSPTGTGARETQYF. In nucleotides, the CDR3 is TGTGCCAGCTCACCAACCGGGACAGGGGCCCGGGAGACCCAGTACTTC. The chain is built from TRBV18 and TRBJ2-5; 10 bases fit TRBD1. The CDR3 is 16 amino acids. J lost 5 bases, V lost 2 bases, and 8 bases had no gene match. The germline CDR1 and CDR2 sequences are KGHSH and LQKENI.

V usage is TRBV28 and J usage is TRBJ2-5; perhaps TRBD1 as D (5 bases). The ends were cut back, 10 bases at V and 4 bases at J, with 16 bases in the middle. Germline V gene sequence: CDR1 MDHEN, CDR2 SYDVKM. The CDR3 consists of 13 residues. Written as DNA, the CDR3 is TGTGCCACCAGAAGGGGCGGACGAGAGACCCAGTACTTC. The encoded protein is CATRRGGRETQYF.